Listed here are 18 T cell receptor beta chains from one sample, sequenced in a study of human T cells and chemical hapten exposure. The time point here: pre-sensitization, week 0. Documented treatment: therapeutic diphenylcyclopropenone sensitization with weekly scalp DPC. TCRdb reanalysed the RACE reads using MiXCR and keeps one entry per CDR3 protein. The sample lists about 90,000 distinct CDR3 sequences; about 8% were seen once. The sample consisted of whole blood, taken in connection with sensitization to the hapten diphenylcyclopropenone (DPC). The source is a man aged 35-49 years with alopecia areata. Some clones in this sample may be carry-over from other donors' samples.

The CDR3, as DNA: TGTGCCAGCAGTGAACGGGTCCCGCGAAATGAAAAACTGTTTTTT. Translating it yields CASSERVPRNEKLFF. The chain joins TRBV2 to TRBJ1-4; no reliable D call. The CDR3 runs 15 residues. Germline CDR1 is SNHLY and CDR2 is FYNNEI. Between the trimmed V and J ends, which lost 2 bases and 5 bases, there was a span of 12 bases.

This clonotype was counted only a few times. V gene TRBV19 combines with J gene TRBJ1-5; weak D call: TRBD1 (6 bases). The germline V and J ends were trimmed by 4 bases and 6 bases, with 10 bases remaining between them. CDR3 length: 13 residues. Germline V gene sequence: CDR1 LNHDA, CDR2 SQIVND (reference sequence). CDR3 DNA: TGTGCCAGTAGTAGACAGGATGTTCAGCCCCAGCATTTT. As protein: CASSRQDVQPQHF.

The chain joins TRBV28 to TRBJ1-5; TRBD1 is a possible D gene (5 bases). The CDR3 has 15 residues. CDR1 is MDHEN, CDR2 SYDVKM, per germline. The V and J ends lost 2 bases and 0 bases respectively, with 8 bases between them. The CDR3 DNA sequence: TGTGCCAGCAGTTTAAGGGGTTATAGCAATCAGCCCCAGCATTTT. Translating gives CASSLRGYSNQPQHF.

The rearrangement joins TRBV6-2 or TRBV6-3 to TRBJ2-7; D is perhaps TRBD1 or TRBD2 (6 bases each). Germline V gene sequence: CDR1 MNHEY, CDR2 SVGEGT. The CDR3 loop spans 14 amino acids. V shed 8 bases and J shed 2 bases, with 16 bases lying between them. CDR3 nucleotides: TGTGCCAGCGGATCCATGGGGGGCGCCTACGAGCAGTACTTC. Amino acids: CASGSMGGAYEQYF.

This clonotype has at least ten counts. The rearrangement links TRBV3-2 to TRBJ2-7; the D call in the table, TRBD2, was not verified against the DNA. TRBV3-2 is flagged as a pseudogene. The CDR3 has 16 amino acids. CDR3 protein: CASSQGNGGLSYEQYV. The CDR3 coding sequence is TGTGCCAGCAGCCAAGGCAATGGCGGGCTCTCCTACGAGCAGTACGTC.

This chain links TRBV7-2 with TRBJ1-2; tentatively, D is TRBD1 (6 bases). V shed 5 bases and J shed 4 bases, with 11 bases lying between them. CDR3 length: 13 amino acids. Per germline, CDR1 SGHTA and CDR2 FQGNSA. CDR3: CASSAGQRYGYTF. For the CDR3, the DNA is TGTGCCAGCAGCGCCGGACAGCGCTATGGCTACACCTTC. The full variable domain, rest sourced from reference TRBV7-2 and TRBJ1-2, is GAGVSQSPSNKVTEKGKDVELRCDPISGHTALYWYRQSLGQGLEFLIYFQGNSAPDKSGLPSDRFSAERTGGSVSTLTIQRTQQEDSAVYLCASSAGQRYGYTFGSGTRLTVV.

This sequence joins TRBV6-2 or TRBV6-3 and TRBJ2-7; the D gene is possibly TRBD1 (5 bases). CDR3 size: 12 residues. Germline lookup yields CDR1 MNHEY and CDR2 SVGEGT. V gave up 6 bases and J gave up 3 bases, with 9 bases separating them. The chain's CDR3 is CASSRQGYEQYV. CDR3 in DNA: TGTGCCAGCAGCCGCCAGGGCTACGAGCAGTACGTC.

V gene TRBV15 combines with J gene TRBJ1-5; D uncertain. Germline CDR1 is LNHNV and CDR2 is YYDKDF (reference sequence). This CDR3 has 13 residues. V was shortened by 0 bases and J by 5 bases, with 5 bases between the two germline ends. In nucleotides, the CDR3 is TGTGCCACCAGCAGAGACGGGGATCAGCCCCAGCATTTT. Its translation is CATSRDGDQPQHF.

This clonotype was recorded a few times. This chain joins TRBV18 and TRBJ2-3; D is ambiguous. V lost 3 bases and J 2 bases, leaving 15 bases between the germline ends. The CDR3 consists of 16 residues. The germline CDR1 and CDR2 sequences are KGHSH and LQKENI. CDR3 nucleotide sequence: TGTGCCAGCTCACCCCTCCGGACGGATTACACAGATACGCAGTATTTT. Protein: CASSPLRTDYTDTQYF. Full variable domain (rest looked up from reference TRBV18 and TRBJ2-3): NAGVMQNPRHLVRRRGQEARLRCSPMKGHSHVYWYRQLPEEGLKFMVYLQKENIIDESGMPKERFSAEFPKEGPSILRIQQVVRGDSAAYFCASSPLRTDYTDTQYFGPGTRLTVL.

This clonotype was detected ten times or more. This CDR3 reads CASSEGTGLYEQYV. In DNA, the CDR3 is TGTGCCAGCAGTGAGGGGACAGGGCTATACGAGCAGTACGTC. The chain joins TRBV6-1 to TRBJ2-7; TRBD1 agrees at 9 bases. The trim removed 3 bases at V and 4 bases at J, leaving 4 bases unmatched. The germline gives CDR1 MNHNS, CDR2 SASEGT. The CDR3 has 14 amino acids.

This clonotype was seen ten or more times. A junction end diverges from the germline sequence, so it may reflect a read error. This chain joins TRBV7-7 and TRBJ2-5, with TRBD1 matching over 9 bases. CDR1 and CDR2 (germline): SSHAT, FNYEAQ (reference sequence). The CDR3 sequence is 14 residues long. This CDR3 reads CASSLLGTGETQYF. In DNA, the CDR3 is TGTGCTAGCAGCTTGCTGGGGACAGGGGAGACCCAGTACTTC. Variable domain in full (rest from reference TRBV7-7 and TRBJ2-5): GAGVSQSPRYKVTKRGQDVTLRCDPISSHATLYWYQQALGQGPEFLTYFNYEAQPDKSGLPSDRFSAERPEGSISTLTIQRTEQRDSAMYRCASSLLGTGETQYFGPGTRLLVL.

For the CDR3, the DNA is TGTGCCAGCAGTACAGGGAACCAGCCCCAGCATTTT. It specifies CASSTGNQPQHF. The chain uses TRBV12-3 or TRBV12-4 and TRBJ1-5; D perhaps matches TRBD1 (6 bases). CDR3 length: 12 amino acids. V gave up 5 bases and J gave up 7 bases, with 9 bases separating them.

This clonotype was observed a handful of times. The CDR3 loop is CASSDGSDNQETQYF. CDR3 coding DNA: TGTGCCAGCAGTGATGGGAGCGACAACCAAGAGACCCAGTACTTC. The chain is built from TRBV2 and TRBJ2-5; a weak D match, TRBD2 (5 bases). The CDR3 is made up of 15 amino acids. Trimming removed 3 bases at V and 0 bases at J, with 11 bases between. Germline V gene data show CDR1 as SNHLY and CDR2 as FYNNEI.

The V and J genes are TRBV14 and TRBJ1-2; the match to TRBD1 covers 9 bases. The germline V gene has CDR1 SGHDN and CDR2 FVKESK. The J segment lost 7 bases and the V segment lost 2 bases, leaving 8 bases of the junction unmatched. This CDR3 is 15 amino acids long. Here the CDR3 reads CASSQLQGALVGYTF. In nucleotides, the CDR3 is TGTGCCAGCAGCCAACTACAGGGGGCCCTAGTTGGCTACACCTTC.

DNA of the CDR3: TGTGCCAGCAGTTTAGCGCTGGGGGGCAGGGATACGCAGTATTTT. As protein: CASSLALGGRDTQYF. This chain connects TRBV12-3 or TRBV12-4 to TRBJ2-3, with D perhaps TRBD1 or TRBD2 (6 bases each). V gave up 0 bases and J gave up 6 bases, with 13 bases separating them. This CDR3 has 15 residues.

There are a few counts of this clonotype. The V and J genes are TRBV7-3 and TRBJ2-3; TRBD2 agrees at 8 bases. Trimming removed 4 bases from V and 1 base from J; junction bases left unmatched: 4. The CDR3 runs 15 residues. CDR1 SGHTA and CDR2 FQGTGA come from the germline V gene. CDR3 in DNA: TGTGCCAGCAGCTCCCCAGCGGGAGGCACAGATACGCAGTATTTT. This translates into CASSSPAGGTDTQYF.

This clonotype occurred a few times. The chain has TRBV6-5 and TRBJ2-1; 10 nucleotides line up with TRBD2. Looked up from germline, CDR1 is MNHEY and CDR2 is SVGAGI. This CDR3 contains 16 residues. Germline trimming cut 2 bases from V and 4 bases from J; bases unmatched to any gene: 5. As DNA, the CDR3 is TGTGCCAGCAGTTACGCCCGAGCGGGAGGGTACAATGAGCAGTTCTTC. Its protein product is CASSYARAGGYNEQFF.

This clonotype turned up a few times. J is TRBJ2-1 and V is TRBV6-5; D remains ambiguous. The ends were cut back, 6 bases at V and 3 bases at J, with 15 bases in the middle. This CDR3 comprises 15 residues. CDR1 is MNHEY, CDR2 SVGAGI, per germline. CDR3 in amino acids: CASRVGLGLYNEQFF. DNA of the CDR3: TGTGCCAGCAGAGTCGGATTAGGCCTCTACAATGAGCAGTTCTTC.